Listed below are T cell receptor beta chains from one sample, sequenced in a study of blood T cell repertoires in COVID-19. The method was immunoSEQ multiplex PCR; TCRdb's version includes in-frame clones alone and lacks a portion of them. The sample includes some 200,000 clones, less than 90% of them seen just once. The material sequenced was peripheral blood. The receptors originated from a woman between 35 and 50 years old with acute or convalescent COVID-19. CDR3s include the opening cysteine and the closing phenylalanine or tryptophan. Fields, in order: V gene, J gene, D gene, clone size, CDR3 DNA, CDR3 protein. The D gene is left open where the match is weak. Expanded clones are given a class, and other clones once, few, many or no size at all.

TRBV24-1,TRBJ2-2,TRBD1,NA,TGTGCCACCAGTCTGGACAGGGTCTCCGGGGAGCTGTTTTTT,CATSLDRVSGELFF
TRBV5-4,TRBJ1-4,NA,NA,TGTGCCAGCAGCTTGGGCAGCACCGGGGAAAAACTGTTTTTT,CASSLGSTGEKLFF
TRBV10-2,TRBJ1-4,TRBD1,NA,TGCGCCAGCAGAGCCGGGACAGGGGTCGGAAAACTGTTTTTT,CASRAGTGVGKLFF
TRBV5-1,TRBJ1-3,NA,once,TGCGCCAGCAGTTCAATGACATCCACTGGAAACACCATATATTTT,CASSSMTSTGNTIYF
TRBV28,TRBJ2-6,NA,NA,TGTGCCAGCAGCCAACTAGGCTCCTCGGCCAACGTCCTGACTTTC,CASSQLGSSANVLTF
TRBV5-1,TRBJ1-2,NA,NA,TGCGCCAGCAGCTTTGTAGGGGGGGATGGCTACACCTTC,CASSFVGGDGYTF
TRBV11-2,TRBJ2-7,TRBD2,NA,TGTGCCAGCAGCCCCGGGGGGGGGCTAATCTCCTACGAGCAGTACTTC,CASSPGGGLISYEQYF
TRBV9,TRBJ2-1,TRBD1,NA,TGTGCCAGCAGTGAACGACAGGGGTCCTACAATGAGCAGTTCTTC,CASSERQGSYNEQFF
TRBV9,TRBJ1-1,NA,NA,TGTGCCAGCAGCCCCGGCAGGGGGAACACTGAAGCTTTCTTT,CASSPGRGNTEAFF
TRBV24-1,TRBJ1-2,NA,once,TGTGCCACCAGTGATTCCGGGACTCCTTATGGCTACACCTTC,CATSDSGTPYGYTF
TRBV30,TRBJ1-5,NA,NA,TGTGGTGCGGGCGAAGGACAGCCCCAGCATTTT,CGAGEGQPQHF
TRBV28,TRBJ2-7,TRBD1,NA,TGTGCCAGCAGTTTTGCCAACAGGGGGAAGTACGAGCAGTACTTC,CASSFANRGKYEQYF
TRBV18,TRBJ2-5,NA,NA,TGTGCCAGCTCACCCCAGGGGCGCCAAGAGACCCAGTACTTC,CASSPQGRQETQYF
TRBV10-3,TRBJ2-1,TRBD1,NA,TGTGCCATCAGTGGACAGGGGCCGGGGGATGAGCAGTTCTTC,CAISGQGPGDEQFF
TRBV28,TRBJ2-1,TRBD2,NA,TGTGCCAGCAGTTTTGGGGGGGTGGGCTTCTACAATGAGCAGTTCTTC,CASSFGGVGFYNEQFF
TRBV5-4,TRBJ2-7,TRBD2,few,TGTGCCAGCAGCTTGGCTGGTAGCGGGGACTACGAGCAGTACTTC,CASSLAGSGDYEQYF
TRBV9,TRBJ2-7,TRBD1,NA,TGTGCCAGCAGCGCCCGGGACAGATACGAGCAGTACTTC,CASSARDRYEQYF
TRBV6-4,TRBJ2-1,TRBD2,few,TGTGCCAGCAAAGGGACTACAATATCCAATGAGCAGTTCTTC,CASKGTTISNEQFF
TRBV6-1,TRBJ2-3,TRBD2,NA,TGTGCCAGCAGTGAAAATCTAGCGGGGGCGAATACGCAGTATTTT,CASSENLAGANTQYF
TRBV12-3/TRBV12-4,TRBJ2-5,NA,NA,TGTGCCAGCAGTTTGGACTACCGCGAGACCCAGTACTTC,CASSLDYRETQYF